This T cell receptor beta chain was recovered during a study of sequential checkpoint blockade in melanoma. Study context: Arm A got nivolumab then ipilimumab; arm B the reverse, 1:1.

The treatment denotes: randomized to nivolumab then ipilimumab (arm A) or the reverse (arm B). Live CD3+CD8+ CD19− CD56− cells were sorted from PBMCs. Measured with immunoSEQ multiplex PCR; TCRdb has only the in-frame clones, and not every one. The profile shows about 5,700 clones, roughly 52% of them singletons. V gave up 1 base and J gave up 9 bases, with 20 bases separating them. The CDR3 sequence is 16 residues long. The rearrangement links TRBV23-1 to TRBJ2-3; tentatively, D is TRBD1 (5 bases). TRBV23-1 belongs to the ORF category, with a function that is uncertain. The specimen was CD8+ T cells sorted from blood (inferred from file names), collected from a patient given nivolumab and ipilimumab in sequence. The source is a human donor with melanoma. In DNA, the CDR3 is TGCGCCAGCAGTCAATTAAGTCCTGACCCGGCAGGGACGCAGTATTTT. This translates into CASSQLSPDPAGTQYF.